This T cell receptor beta chain is drawn from a study of blood T cell repertoires in COVID-19. Between the trimmed V and J ends, which lost 4 bases and 0 bases, there was a span of 11 bases. This CDR3 has 15 residues. Germline CDR1 is SGHRS and CDR2 is YFSETQ. Data came from immunoSEQ multiplex PCR; TCRdb stores just in-frame clones and leaves some out. Of tens of thousands of clones listed, over 75% are singletons. This TCR came from a human donor in a cohort sampled during active COVID-19. The chain employs TRBV5-1 and TRBJ2-1, with D possibly being TRBD2 (6 bases). The sample taken for sequencing was peripheral blood. In DNA, the CDR3 is TGCGCCAGCAGCGCCACTAGCCCCTCCTACAATGAGCAGTTCTTC. Amino acids: CASSATSPSYNEQFF.